One and the same sample provided the 9 T cell receptor beta chains below, sequenced in a study of blood T cell repertoires in COVID-19. Only in-frame clones appear in the TCRdb table, and some are missing; sequencing was by immunoSEQ multiplex PCR. The sample holds about 230,000 clones, 84% seen once. Sequenced: peripheral blood. The receptors here all came from a man in his forties who had recovered from COVID-19.

This clone appeared many times. CDR3 DNA sequence: TGTGCCAGCAGTCAGATCTCTGGGGCCAACGTCCTGACTTTC. As protein: CASSQISGANVLTF. This chain uses TRBV27 with TRBJ2-6; no clear D gene. The CDR3 spans 14 residues. V was pared by 5 bases and J by 0 bases, with 5 bases between. CDR1 is MNHEY, CDR2 SMNVEV, per germline (reference sequence).

This clone showed up just a few times. The chain combines TRBV9 with TRBJ1-2, with a possible D match to TRBD1 (5 bases). This CDR3 comprises 14 residues. CDR1 SGDLS and CDR2 YYNGEE come from the germline V gene. The V end lost 0 bases, the J end lost 4 bases, and 10 bases lay between the germline ends. CDR3 coding DNA: TGTGCCAGCAGCGTAGATGACAGCTCCTATGGCTACACCTTC. It codes for CASSVDDSSYGYTF.

The chain uses TRBV27 and TRBJ2-6, with 10 bases that match TRBD1. J gave up 1 base and V 4 bases, and 7 bases lay outside the gene matches. The CDR3 is 18 amino acids. Germline V gene lookup returns CDR1 MNHEY and CDR2 SMNVEV (reference sequence). The CDR3 protein is CASSSQGQGRSGANVLTF. The CDR3 nucleotides read TGTGCCAGCAGTTCCCAGGGACAGGGGCGATCTGGGGCCAACGTCCTGACTTTC.

In this sample, this clone turned up a few times. The rearrangement uses TRBV19 and TRBJ1-1; tentatively, D is TRBD1 (5 bases). Germline V gene sequence: CDR1 LNHDA, CDR2 SQIVND (reference sequence). V gave up 3 bases and J gave up 3 bases, with 8 bases separating them. The CDR3 contains 13 residues. The chain's CDR3 is CASSMRGYTEAFF. CDR3 bases: TGTGCCAGTAGTATGCGGGGGTACACTGAAGCTTTCTTT.

CDR3 protein: CASSTYNEQFF. For the CDR3, the DNA is TGTGCCAGCAGCACTTACAATGAGCAGTTCTTC. The V gene is TRBV11-2, the J gene TRBJ2-1; D not resolved. The CDR3 totals 11 residues. Looked up from germline, CDR1 is SGHAT and CDR2 is FQNNGV. V lost 5 bases and J 4 bases, leaving 3 bases between the germline ends. Variable domain in full (rest from reference TRBV11-2 and TRBJ2-1): EAGVAQSPRYKIIEKRQSVAFWCNPISGHATLYWYQQILGQGPKLLIQFQNNGVVDDSQLPKDRFSAERLKGVDSTLKIQPAKLEDSAVYLCASSTYNEQFFGPGTRLTVL.

The V and J genes are TRBV10-2 and TRBJ1-2; D possibly corresponds to TRBD1 (6 bases). The germline gives CDR1 WSHSY, CDR2 SAAADI. This CDR3 has 14 residues. V was shortened by 4 bases and J by 7 bases, with 16 bases between the two germline ends. CDR3 residues: CASSVGPRGTGYTF. For the CDR3, the DNA is TGCGCCAGCAGTGTGGGGCCCAGGGGCACTGGCTACACCTTC.

In nucleotides, the CDR3 is TGTGCCAGTAGTCAGGCCACAGATACGCAGTATTTT. Translated, it gives CASSQATDTQYF. The genes are TRBV19 and TRBJ2-3; no clear D gene. V dropped 5 bases and J dropped 2 bases, with 5 bases sitting between them. The germline V gene has CDR1 LNHDA and CDR2 SQIVND (reference sequence). The CDR3 is 12 residues long.

The chain uses TRBV19 and TRBJ1-2; tentatively, D is TRBD1 (5 bases). With 4 bases removed from V and 0 bases from J, the gap between germline ends came to 12 bases. Germline CDR1 reads LNHDA; CDR2 reads SQIVND (reference sequence). The CDR3 has 15 residues. The CDR3 DNA reads TGTGCCAGTAGTAGATCCACAGGAGCTAACTATGGCTACACCTTC. This sequence encodes CASSRSTGANYGYTF.

The chain employs TRBV12-5 and TRBJ1-6, with D possibly TRBD1 on 5 matching bases. The germline V and J ends were trimmed by 0 bases and 13 bases, with 10 bases remaining between them. Per the germline V gene, CDR1 is LGHNT and CDR2 is FRNRAP. The CDR3 covers 13 residues. The CDR3 loop is CASGLVMGGPLHF. Here the CDR3 DNA reads TGTGCTAGTGGTTTGGTCATGGGGGGGCCCCTCCACTTT. Based on the CDR3 plus reference TRBV12-5 and TRBJ1-6, the full variable domain is DARVTQTPRHKVTEMGQEVTMRCQPILGHNTVFWYRQTMMQGLELLAYFRNRAPLDDSGMPKDRFSAEMPDATLATLKIQPSEPRDSAVYFCASGLVMGGPLHFGNGTRLTVT.